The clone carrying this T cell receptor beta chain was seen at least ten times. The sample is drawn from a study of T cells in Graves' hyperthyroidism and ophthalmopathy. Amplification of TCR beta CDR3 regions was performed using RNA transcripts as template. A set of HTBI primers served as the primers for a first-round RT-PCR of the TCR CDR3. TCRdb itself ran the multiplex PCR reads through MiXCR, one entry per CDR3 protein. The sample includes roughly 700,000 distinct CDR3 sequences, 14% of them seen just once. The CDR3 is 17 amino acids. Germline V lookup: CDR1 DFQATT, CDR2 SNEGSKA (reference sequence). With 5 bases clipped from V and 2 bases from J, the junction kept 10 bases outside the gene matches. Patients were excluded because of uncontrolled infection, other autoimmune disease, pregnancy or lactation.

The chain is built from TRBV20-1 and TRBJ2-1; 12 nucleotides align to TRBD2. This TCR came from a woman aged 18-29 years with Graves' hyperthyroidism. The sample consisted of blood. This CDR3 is CSARTSGAGRAYNEQFF. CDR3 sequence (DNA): TGCAGTGCTCGGACTAGCGGGGCCGGTAGGGCCTACAATGAGCAGTTCTTC.